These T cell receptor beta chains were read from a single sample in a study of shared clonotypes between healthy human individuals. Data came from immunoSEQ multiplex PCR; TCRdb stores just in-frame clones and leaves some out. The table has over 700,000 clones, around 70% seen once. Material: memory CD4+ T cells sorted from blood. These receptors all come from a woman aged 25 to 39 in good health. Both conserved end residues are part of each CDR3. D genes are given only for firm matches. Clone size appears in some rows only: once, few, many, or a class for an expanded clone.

TGTGCCAGTAGTAAGGTAGCGGCCTCCTACGAGCAGTACTTC CASSKVAASYEQYF 14 TRBV19 . TRBJ2-7 few
TGTGCCAGCAGTGAAACAGGGGGCAACTACGAGCAGTACTTC CASSETGGNYEQYF 14 TRBV25-1 TRBD1 TRBJ2-7 once
TGTGCCAGCAGCGTACAGGGTAGATCCTACAATGAGCAGTTCTTC CASSVQGRSYNEQFF 15 TRBV5-4 . TRBJ2-1 many
TGTGCCAGCAGTCAACAGGGGGCTGAGGTAAACACCATATATTTT CASSQQGAEVNTIYF 15 TRBV27 TRBD1 TRBJ1-3 .
TGCGCCAGCAGCCTCCAGAGAGGACAGAACACTGAAGCTTTCTTT CASSLQRGQNTEAFF 15 TRBV5-1 . TRBJ1-1 .
TGTGCCAGCAGCTTAGTCAGGGGGCGTAATGAAGCTTTCTTT CASSLVRGRNEAFF 14 TRBV7-8 TRBD1 TRBJ1-1 .
TGTGCCAGTAGGGACGGGGGGAGAGGAGAGACCCAGTACTTC CASRDGGRGETQYF 14 TRBV19 TRBD2 TRBJ2-5 .
TGCGCCAGCAGCTTATGGACAGAGAACACTGAAGCTTTCTTT CASSLWTENTEAFF 14 TRBV5-1 . TRBJ1-1 .
TGTGCCAGTAGTCCAGTGACAGGAACGTACAATGAGCAGTTCTTC CASSPVTGTYNEQFF 15 TRBV19 . TRBJ2-1 few
TGTGCCAGCAGTTTATATTTGCAGGGCGGAGTGGAGCAGTACTTC CASSLYLQGGVEQYF 15 TRBV27 . TRBJ2-7 .
TGTGCCAGCAGCTCGACGAGGCAGCCCTTACGGGAGCAGTACTTC CASSSTRQPLREQYF 15 TRBV7-8 . TRBJ2-7 once
TGTGCCAGCGGTCCTGCATCCGGCGGGGAGCTGTTTTTT CASGPASGGELFF 13 TRBV28 . TRBJ2-2 .
TGTGCCAGCAGCCAAGGGGACAGGGACCTAGGGGAGCTGTTTTTT CASSQGDRDLGELFF 15 TRBV4-2 TRBD1 TRBJ2-2 few
TGTGCCAGCAGCTTACCCCCGCCAGGGGGGACAATACCCAATGAGCAGTTCTTC CASSLPPPGGTIPNEQFF 18 TRBV9 . TRBJ2-1 .